The 9 T cell receptor beta chains reported below all come from one sample, sequenced in a study of spatial heterogeneity in lung cancer (dated by TCRdb to the late 2010s). Receptors were amplified or captured by 5' RACE. The sequencer was a NextSeq 500. The public reads were run again by TCRdb, first through fastp at Q25 and then through MiXCR, and only productive beta chains were kept. Every distinct CDR3 protein forms one entry, paired with its most common genes and DNA. This sample gives approximately 52,000 distinct CDR3 sequences in total; approximately 5.7% of them show up just once. The biggest ten clones account for roughly 11% of the sample. This specimen's time point label, per the study, means: sample taken at primary tumor resection. The material was PBMCs, obtained at surgery. The receptors were sampled from a male donor with early-stage non-small cell lung cancer.

The V gene is TRBV19, the J gene TRBJ1-6; no clear D gene. CDR1 is LNHDA, CDR2 SQIVND, per germline (reference sequence). Trimming cost V 3 bases and J 6 bases, with 3 bases left between them. This CDR3 has 12 amino acids. DNA for the CDR3: TGTGCCAGTAGTATCGCTAATTCACCCCTCCACTTT. Its protein product is CASSIANSPLHF.

This clonotype was seen many times. The chain has TRBV28 and TRBJ1-2; 8 bases agree with TRBD1. The CDR3 is 12 residues long. CDR1 is MDHEN and CDR2 is SYDVKM in the germline V gene. V trimming: 5 bases; J trimming: 8 bases; junction bases outside the gene matches: 4. The CDR3: CASSGQGEGYTF. CDR3 nucleotides: TGTGCCAGCAGTGGACAGGGAGAAGGCTACACCTTC.

Many counts were recorded for this clonotype. The chain employs TRBV5-1 and TRBJ1-2; D is perhaps TRBD1 (6 bases). This CDR3 has 14 amino acids. The germline CDR1 and CDR2 sequences are SGHRS and YFSETQ. V was shortened by 3 bases and J by 5 bases, with 14 bases between the two germline ends. The CDR3 bases are TGCGCCAGCAGCTCACAGGGAGGGGAGTATGGCTACACCTTC. This codes for CASSSQGGEYGYTF.

In its sample, this clonotype was seen a few times. The rearrangement uses TRBV20-1 and TRBJ1-6; TRBD1 is a possible D gene (5 bases). The germline V gene has CDR1 DFQATT and CDR2 SNEGSKA (reference sequence). The CDR3 is made up of 16 amino acids. The V end lost 1 base, the J end lost 7 bases, and 17 bases lay between the germline ends. CDR3 residues: CSARVGGRRVNSPLHF. CDR3 bases: TGCAGTGCTAGAGTAGGCGGCCGCAGGGTGAATTCACCCCTCCACTTT.

The table lists this clonotype with many counts. The chain recombines TRBV12-3 or TRBV12-4 with TRBJ2-1, with 7 nucleotides matching TRBD1. This CDR3 contains 15 residues. V lost 7 bases and J lost 2; bases outside the gene matches: 8. The CDR3 coding sequence is TGTGCCAGCAATGACAGGGATACAACCTACAATGAGCAGTTCTTC. It is translated as CASNDRDTTYNEQFF.

On this clonotype itself: A single base separates this from a much larger clone, so it may be a read error. The gene calls are TRBV5-6 and TRBJ1-1, with D perhaps matching TRBD1 (5 bases). V was shortened by 2 bases and J by 4 bases, with 12 bases between the two germline ends. This CDR3 is built from 14 residues. Germline CDR1 is SGHDT and CDR2 is YYEEEE. CDR3 bases: TGTGCCAGCAGCTTCGGGATTAGGGGCACTGAAGCTTTCTTT. Its protein product is CASSFGIRGTEAFF.

This clonotype was detected ten times or more. The chain has TRBV6-1 and TRBJ2-7; D gene uncertain. Deletions cut 1 base from V and 0 bases from J, with 13 bases between. CDR1 is MNHNS, CDR2 SASEGT, per germline. CDR3 length: 16 amino acids. The CDR3 is CASSEGVVRSSYEQYF. The CDR3 bases are TGTGCCAGCAGTGAAGGCGTCGTCCGTAGCTCCTACGAGCAGTACTTC.

Ten or more counts support this clonotype. This chain connects TRBV7-6 to TRBJ2-1; TRBD1 matches 7 bases. CDR1 is SGHVS, CDR2 FNYEAQ, per germline. CDR3 length equals 14 residues. The junction had 6 bases not matched to a gene; V was cut back by 2 bases and J by 8 bases. This CDR3 reads CASSLYRGADEQFF. The DNA of the CDR3 is TGTGCCAGCAGCTTATACAGGGGTGCAGATGAGCAGTTCTTC. The entire variable domain, with the rest obtained from reference TRBV7-6 and TRBJ2-1, is as follows: GAGVSQSPRYKVTKRGQDVALRCDPISGHVSLYWYRQALGQGPEFLTYFNYEAQQDKSGLPNDRFSAERPEGSISTLTIQRTEQRDSAMYRCASSLYRGADEQFFGPGTRLTVL.

This clonotype has just a few counts. The chain has TRBV7-8 and TRBJ1-1; D might be TRBD1 (5 bases). The CDR3 covers 13 residues. Trimming pared 1 base from V and 10 bases from J, leaving 13 bases between. The germline gives CDR1 SGHVS, CDR2 FQNEAQ. The DNA of the CDR3 is TGTGCCAGCAGCTTAGTCGACCGTGGGGCAGCTTTCTTT. Its protein is CASSLVDRGAAFF.